The next 15 T cell receptor beta chains were all read from a single sample in a study of T cells after yellow fever vaccination. TCRdb independently ran MiXCR on the 5' RACE reads; one entry per CDR3 protein. The sample contains 400,000 or so distinct CDR3 sequences, 9.5% to 13% of which appear only once. Material: PBMCs, obtained on the day of the first yellow fever vaccination. These receptors came from a man between 18 and 29 years old who received the YFV17D yellow fever vaccine.

The rearrangement joins TRBV12-3 or TRBV12-4 to TRBJ2-5, with a tentative D call TRBD1 (5 bases). V was cut by 6 bases and J by 1 base, with 15 bases left in between. The length of the CDR3 is 15 residues. The CDR3, as DNA: TGTGCCAGCAGCTCAATGCAGGGTGCCCAAGAGACCCAGTACTTC. As protein: CASSSMQGAQETQYF.

The chain employs TRBV7-2 and TRBJ2-5; D is uncertain. Trimming removed 5 bases at V and 1 base at J, with 14 bases between. Per germline, CDR1 SGHTA and CDR2 FQGNSA. This CDR3 has 15 amino acids. CDR3 protein: CASSRALTTQETQYF. CDR3 in DNA: TGTGCCAGCAGCCGGGCGTTGACGACCCAAGAGACCCAGTACTTC. Full variable domain (outside the CDR3, taken from reference TRBV7-2 and TRBJ2-5): GAGVSQSPSNKVTEKGKDVELRCDPISGHTALYWYRQSLGQGLEFLIYFQGNSAPDKSGLPSDRFSAERTGGSVSTLTIQRTQQEDSAVYLCASSRALTTQETQYFGPGTRLLVL.

A few counts support this clonotype. J is TRBJ1-1 and V is TRBV7-9; a possible D gene is TRBD1 (5 bases). The CDR3 totals 15 residues. V lost 8 bases to trimming and J lost 1 base, with 17 bases between them. Germline V gene data show CDR1 as SEHNR and CDR2 as FQNEAQ (reference sequence). CDR3 sequence: CASLKTSGANTEAFF. The DNA of the CDR3 is TGTGCCAGCCTCAAAACGAGTGGGGCGAACACTGAAGCTTTCTTT.

This chain uses TRBV4-2 with TRBJ1-1; D remains ambiguous. The CDR3 has 14 amino acids. Trimming removed 0 bases from V and 1 base from J, with 6 bases in between. Germline V lookup: CDR1 LGHNA, CDR2 YNFKEQ. CDR3 residues: CASSQDYGNTEAFF. The CDR3 nucleotides read TGTGCCAGCAGCCAAGATTACGGGAACACTGAAGCTTTCTTT.

Comment on this clonotype: As the CDR3 is not closed by the conserved phenylalanine or tryptophan, this likely results from a read error. The V call is TRBV19, the J call TRBJ1-5; possibly TRBD1 for D (5 bases). The CDR3 length is 14 residues. The germline V gene encodes CDR1 LNHDA and CDR2 SQIVND (reference sequence). Trimming shortened V by 6 bases and J by 7 bases, and 16 bases separated the two germline ends. The CDR3 spells CASSPMRGRQPQHC. CDR3 coding DNA: TGTGCCAGTAGCCCCATGAGGGGAAGGCAGCCCCAGCATTGT.

This clonotype was observed a few times. This chain links TRBV4-3 with TRBJ1-6; a possible D gene is TRBD1 (6 bases). The germline gives CDR1 LGHNA, CDR2 YSLEER. V dropped 3 bases and J dropped 6 bases, with 15 bases sitting between them. CDR3 length equals 16 residues. CDR3 residues: CASSQHRNRVNSPLHF. DNA for the CDR3: TGCGCCAGCAGCCAGCACCGTAACAGGGTTAATTCACCCCTCCACTTT.

The chain uses TRBV4-3 and TRBJ2-3; D is unresolved. Trimming left V 0 bases short and J 2 bases short, with 12 bases between. Germline V gene data show CDR1 as LGHNA and CDR2 as YSLEER. CDR3 length equals 16 residues. The CDR3 sequence is CASSQDFLDFTDTQYF. The CDR3 nucleotides read TGCGCCAGCAGCCAAGATTTCCTAGACTTCACAGATACGCAGTATTTT.

The chain couples TRBV4-2 to TRBJ1-2; D unresolved. Per the germline V gene, CDR1 is LGHNA and CDR2 is YNFKEQ. The CDR3 loop spans 13 amino acids. V was pared by 0 bases and J by 6 bases, with 8 bases between. CDR3 residues: CASSQERGNGYTF. In nucleotides, the CDR3 is TGTGCCAGCAGCCAAGAGAGAGGGAATGGCTACACCTTC.

Many counts were recorded for this clonotype. The J gene is TRBJ2-3, the V gene TRBV20-1, with 7 bases identical to TRBD2. The trim removed 6 bases at V and 2 bases at J, leaving 5 bases unmatched. This CDR3 contains 13 residues. Germline assignment: CDR1 DFQATT and CDR2 SNEGSKA (reference sequence). The CDR3 DNA sequence: TGCAGTGCCACTCTAGCGGCCACAGATACGCAGTATTTT. It specifies CSATLAATDTQYF.

The chain is built from TRBV10-3 and TRBJ2-3; D is possibly TRBD2 (6 bases). The CDR3 sequence is 15 residues long. CDR1 is ENHRY and CDR2 is SYGVKD in the germline V gene. The V end was cut by 1 base, the J end by 1 base, with 9 bases between. The CDR3 nucleotides read TGTGCCATCAGTGAGTGGGGCGGGGGCACAGATACGCAGTATTTT. Translation gives CAISEWGGGTDTQYF.

The chain combines TRBV19 with TRBJ1-5; no clear D gene. The CDR3 spans 10 residues. V gave up 9 bases and J gave up 15 bases, with 15 bases separating them. The germline gives CDR1 LNHDA, CDR2 SQIVND (reference sequence). CDR3 sequence: CASLGLPGHF. CDR3 sequence (DNA): TGTGCCAGCCTCGGGCTCCCGGGGCATTTT.

This clonotype has more than one count but fewer than ten. This chain joins TRBV7-9 and TRBJ1-1, with TRBD1 matching 10 bases. J lost 11 bases, V lost 4 bases, and 13 bases had no gene match. CDR3 length: 15 residues. The germline V gene encodes CDR1 SEHNR and CDR2 FQNEAQ (reference sequence). The CDR3 DNA reads as TGTGCCAGCAGCTCCCAGGGGACAGGGGCTGATCTGGCTTTCTTT. This sequence encodes CASSSQGTGADLAFF. Supplemented by reference TRBV7-9 and TRBJ1-1, the full variable domain reads DTGVSQNPRHKITKRGQNVTFRCDPISEHNRLYWYRQTLGQGPEFLTYFQNEAQLEKSRLLSDRFSAERPKGSFSTLEIQRTEQGDSAMYLCASSSQGTGADLAFFGQGTRLTVV.

The chain combines TRBV6-1 with TRBJ1-1; possibly TRBD1 for D (5 bases). This CDR3 region has 14 residues. The ends were cut back, 6 bases at V and 9 bases at J, with 20 bases in the middle. Germline CDR1 and CDR2: MNHNS and SASEGT. CDR3 sequence: CASRRAGMGLQAFF. CDR3 DNA: TGTGCCAGCAGACGGGCAGGGATGGGGCTGCAAGCTTTCTTT.

V usage is TRBV11-2 and J usage is TRBJ2-1, with D perhaps matching TRBD1 (6 bases). V lost 2 bases, J lost 4 bases, and 12 bases lay in between. The length of the CDR3 is 15 residues. CDR1 is SGHAT, CDR2 FQNNGV, per germline. CDR3 sequence reads: CASSLLRGKYNEQFF. CDR3 DNA: TGTGCCAGCAGCTTATTAAGGGGGAAATACAATGAGCAGTTCTTC.

Only a few counts were recorded for this clonotype. V and J are TRBV12-3 or TRBV12-4 and TRBJ2-3; 8 positions match TRBD1. The junction had 2 bases not matched to a gene; V was cut back by 4 bases and J by 2 bases. CDR3 length: 14 residues. For the CDR3, the DNA is TGTGCCAGCAGTTGGGGACAGGCCACAGATACGCAGTATTTT. Amino acids: CASSWGQATDTQYF.